The rows below give T cell receptor beta chains drawn from one sample of a study of T cell changes during pregnancy in multiple sclerosis. Profiled with immunoSEQ multiplex PCR; TCRdb holds only in-frame clones, not every one. Of around 130,000 clones in the sample, over 85% are singletons; the top ten hold roughly 6%. The starting material was peripheral blood, obtained before pregnancy. The receptor set was obtained from a female donor with multiple sclerosis, enrolled in a pregnancy study. The CDR3 runs from the conserved cysteine through the conserved F or W. D genes are given only for firm matches. Expanded clones get a size class; other rows say once, few or many, or leave the size out.

v_gene: TRBV29-1; abundance: -; j_gene: TRBJ2-5; d_gene: TRBD2; CDR3nt: TGCAGCGTTGGACGACGGACTAGCGGGGGACAAGAGACCCAGTACTTC; CDR3aa: CSVGRRTSGGQETQYF
v_gene: TRBV6-4; abundance: -; j_gene: TRBJ2-2; d_gene: -; CDR3nt: TGTGCCAGCAGGGGGCAGACCGGGGAGCTGTTTTTT; CDR3aa: CASRGQTGELFF
v_gene: TRBV30; abundance: -; j_gene: TRBJ2-7; d_gene: -; CDR3nt: TGTGCCTGGAGTGTAAAGGACTGGGGGCAGGGGTTTTCCTACGAGCAGTACTTC; CDR3aa: CAWSVKDWGQGFSYEQYF
v_gene: TRBV6-6; abundance: -; j_gene: TRBJ2-7; d_gene: -; CDR3nt: TGTGCCAGCAGCGACAGGACCTACGAGCAGTACTTC; CDR3aa: CASSDRTYEQYF
v_gene: TRBV18; abundance: -; j_gene: TRBJ2-2; d_gene: -; CDR3nt: TGTGCCAGCTCACCACCCAATCGGGTTCCTAACACCGGGGAGCTGTTTTTT; CDR3aa: CASSPPNRVPNTGELFF
v_gene: TRBV20-1; abundance: -; j_gene: TRBJ2-1; d_gene: -; CDR3nt: TGCAGTGCTAGAGATGTACCTAAGCAGTTCTTC; CDR3aa: CSARDVPKQFF
v_gene: TRBV6-1; abundance: -; j_gene: TRBJ1-5; d_gene: TRBD1; CDR3nt: TGTGCCAGCACTCCTACAGGGGCGGGAGGTCAGCCCCAGCATTTT; CDR3aa: CASTPTGAGGQPQHF
v_gene: TRBV2; abundance: -; j_gene: TRBJ2-5; d_gene: -; CDR3nt: TGTGCCAGCAGTGATGCTACAGGGTTGGAGACCCAGTACTTC; CDR3aa: CASSDATGLETQYF
v_gene: TRBV5-1; abundance: -; j_gene: TRBJ1-4; d_gene: -; CDR3nt: TGCGCCAGCAGCGGAGCCGGGGCAACTAATGAAAAACTGTTTTTT; CDR3aa: CASSGAGATNEKLFF
v_gene: TRBV6-1; abundance: -; j_gene: TRBJ2-2; d_gene: -; CDR3nt: TGTGCCAGCAATGACAAGCAGGGAACCACCGGGGAGCTGTTTTTT; CDR3aa: CASNDKQGTTGELFF
v_gene: TRBV5-1; abundance: -; j_gene: TRBJ1-1; d_gene: -; CDR3nt: TGCGCCAGCAGCTTGAGCACCGGGACTTTGGATGCTTTCTTT; CDR3aa: CASSLSTGTLDAFF
v_gene: TRBV10-3; abundance: few; j_gene: TRBJ2-7; d_gene: -; CDR3nt: TGTGCCACCTCCCAGGTCCCTCACTACGAGCAGTACTTC; CDR3aa: CATSQVPHYEQYF
v_gene: TRBV9; abundance: few; j_gene: TRBJ2-7; d_gene: -; CDR3nt: TGTGCCAGCAGCCCGGTTCTGGAGGCCTACGAGCAGTACTTC; CDR3aa: CASSPVLEAYEQYF
v_gene: TRBV2; abundance: -; j_gene: TRBJ1-3; d_gene: -; CDR3nt: TGTGCCAGCAGCTTAGACAGTTTCGGAAACACCATATATTTT; CDR3aa: CASSLDSFGNTIYF
v_gene: TRBV28; abundance: -; j_gene: TRBJ2-1; d_gene: -; CDR3nt: TGTGCCAGCACTCTAGGGGGTAGAGGGGGTGAGCAGTTCTTC; CDR3aa: CASTLGGRGGEQFF
v_gene: TRBV11-2; abundance: -; j_gene: TRBJ2-1; d_gene: TRBD2; CDR3nt: TGTGCCAGCAGCCACGGGGGAGGGGTCTACAATGAGCAGTTCTTC; CDR3aa: CASSHGGGVYNEQFF
v_gene: TRBV7-8; abundance: -; j_gene: TRBJ1-2; d_gene: TRBD1; CDR3nt: TGTGCCAGCAGCTTATACCGGGACAGTCCCTTAGTTGGCTACACCTTC; CDR3aa: CASSLYRDSPLVGYTF
v_gene: TRBV27; abundance: once; j_gene: TRBJ2-5; d_gene: TRBD2; CDR3nt: TGTGCCAGACCGACTAGCGGGAGGGCCGTGGAGACCCAGTACTTC; CDR3aa: CARPTSGRAVETQYF
v_gene: TRBV25-1; abundance: -; j_gene: TRBJ2-2; d_gene: -; CDR3nt: TGTGCCAGCACCGCCGCTAAATATCGGTCCACCGGGGAGCTGTTTTTT; CDR3aa: CASTAAKYRSTGELFF
v_gene: TRBV18; abundance: -; j_gene: TRBJ2-3; d_gene: TRBD2; CDR3nt: TGTGCCAGCTCACTCACTAGCGGGAGTTTAGATACGCAGTATTTT; CDR3aa: CASSLTSGSLDTQYF
v_gene: TRBV7-3; abundance: -; j_gene: TRBJ2-5; d_gene: TRBD2; CDR3nt: TGTGCCAGCAGCTTAACGCGGGGGGGCTTAGAGACCCAGTACTTC; CDR3aa: CASSLTRGGLETQYF
v_gene: TRBV14; abundance: -; j_gene: TRBJ1-5; d_gene: -; CDR3nt: TGTGCCAGCAGCCCTAGGGGTAGCAATCAGCCCCAGCATTTT; CDR3aa: CASSPRGSNQPQHF
v_gene: TRBV7-2; abundance: -; j_gene: TRBJ1-5; d_gene: -; CDR3nt: TGTGCCAGCAGCCCCCACAATCAGCCCCAGCATTTT; CDR3aa: CASSPHNQPQHF
v_gene: TRBV6-1; abundance: -; j_gene: TRBJ2-5; d_gene: -; CDR3nt: TGTGCCAGCAGTGAGGAGCCGCTTAGAGGGACCCAGTACTTC; CDR3aa: CASSEEPLRGTQYF
v_gene: TRBV5-4; abundance: once; j_gene: TRBJ2-1; d_gene: -; CDR3nt: TGTGCCAGCAGCTTGGACAGACTAAATGAGCAGTTCTTC; CDR3aa: CASSLDRLNEQFF
v_gene: TRBV29-1; abundance: -; j_gene: TRBJ1-2; d_gene: -; CDR3nt: TGCAGCGTTGAAGCTACCCCGGGGGGCTACACCTTC; CDR3aa: CSVEATPGGYTF
v_gene: TRBV9; abundance: -; j_gene: TRBJ2-7; d_gene: -; CDR3nt: TGTGCCAGCAGCGTAGATCAGGGGACCTACGAGCAGTACTTC; CDR3aa: CASSVDQGTYEQYF
v_gene: TRBV4-1; abundance: -; j_gene: TRBJ1-2; d_gene: -; CDR3nt: TGCGCCAGCAGCCAAGATTGGGGGACATCCTATGGCTACACCTTC; CDR3aa: CASSQDWGTSYGYTF
v_gene: TRBV6-1; abundance: -; j_gene: TRBJ2-1; d_gene: -; CDR3nt: TGTGCCAGCAGTGAAGCGAGCGGGTTCGGTCAGTTCTTC; CDR3aa: CASSEASGFGQFF
v_gene: TRBV27; abundance: -; j_gene: TRBJ2-4; d_gene: -; CDR3nt: TGTGCCAGCAGTTTTCAGGGGTTAGCCAAAAACATTCAGTACTTC; CDR3aa: CASSFQGLAKNIQYF
v_gene: TRBV2; abundance: -; j_gene: TRBJ1-2; d_gene: -; CDR3nt: TGTGCCAGCAGTACTATGAATACCTATGGCTACACCTTC; CDR3aa: CASSTMNTYGYTF
v_gene: TRBV6-5; abundance: -; j_gene: TRBJ1-6; d_gene: -; CDR3nt: TGTGCCAGCAGTTACGGCAGCGCAAATTCACCCCTCCACTTT; CDR3aa: CASSYGSANSPLHF
v_gene: TRBV5-1; abundance: -; j_gene: TRBJ1-3; d_gene: -; CDR3nt: TGCGCCAGCAGCTTGGCTGGGGGCCCTGGAAACACCATATATTTT; CDR3aa: CASSLAGGPGNTIYF
v_gene: TRBV28; abundance: -; j_gene: TRBJ2-7; d_gene: -; CDR3nt: TGTGCCAGCAGTCTCAGGGGCTACGAGCAGTACTTC; CDR3aa: CASSLRGYEQYF
v_gene: TRBV5-1; abundance: -; j_gene: TRBJ2-5; d_gene: TRBD2; CDR3nt: TGCGCCAGCAGCTTGGTCCTAGCGGGCGACCAAGAGACCCAGTACTTC; CDR3aa: CASSLVLAGDQETQYF
v_gene: TRBV11-2; abundance: -; j_gene: TRBJ2-3; d_gene: -; CDR3nt: TGTGCCAGCAGCCGAGGCGGGGATATAGATACGCAGTATTTT; CDR3aa: CASSRGGDIDTQYF
v_gene: TRBV2; abundance: -; j_gene: TRBJ2-7; d_gene: -; CDR3nt: TGTGCCACCGCCGGGGGACCGATCTCCTACGAGCAGTACTTC; CDR3aa: CATAGGPISYEQYF
v_gene: TRBV7-2; abundance: -; j_gene: TRBJ2-3; d_gene: -; CDR3nt: TGTGCCAGCAGCTTGTCCGCGAGGGCCACAGATACGCAGTATTTT; CDR3aa: CASSLSARATDTQYF
v_gene: TRBV4-1; abundance: -; j_gene: TRBJ1-2; d_gene: -; CDR3nt: TGCGCCAGCAGCCAAGATCGGGGGAAAGGGTTTAGCTACACCTTC; CDR3aa: CASSQDRGKGFSYTF
v_gene: TRBV4-1; abundance: once; j_gene: TRBJ2-7; d_gene: -; CDR3nt: TGCGCCAGCAGCCAAGCCGGGGTCCCTAGCTCCTACGAGCAGTACTTC; CDR3aa: CASSQAGVPSSYEQYF
v_gene: TRBV11-2; abundance: -; j_gene: TRBJ2-1; d_gene: -; CDR3nt: TGTGCCAGCAGCTCTAGCAATGAGCAGTTCTTC; CDR3aa: CASSSSNEQFF
v_gene: TRBV11-2; abundance: -; j_gene: TRBJ1-1; d_gene: -; CDR3nt: TGTGCCACCCCGTCGTCCCGAGGTATGGGGGGGAACACTGAAGCTTTCTTT; CDR3aa: CATPSSRGMGGNTEAFF